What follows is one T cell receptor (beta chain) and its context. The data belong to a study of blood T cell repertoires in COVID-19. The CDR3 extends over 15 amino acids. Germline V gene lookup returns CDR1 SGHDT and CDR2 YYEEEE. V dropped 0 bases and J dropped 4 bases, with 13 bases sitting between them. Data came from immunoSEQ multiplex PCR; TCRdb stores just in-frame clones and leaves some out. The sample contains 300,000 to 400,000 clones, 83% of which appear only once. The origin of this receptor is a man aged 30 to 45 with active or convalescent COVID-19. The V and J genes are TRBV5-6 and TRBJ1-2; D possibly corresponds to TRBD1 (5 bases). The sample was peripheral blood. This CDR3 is CASSLVAGRGYGYTF. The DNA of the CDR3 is TGTGCCAGCAGCTTGGTGGCAGGGAGGGGCTATGGCTACACCTTC.